This T cell receptor (beta chain) was retrieved from a study of shared clonotypes between healthy human individuals. Using immunoSEQ multiplex PCR, the repertoire was profiled, and TCRdb retains in-frame clones only, with some absent. The data hold 2 million to 2.5 million clones, with approximately 96% observed a single time. The clonotype comes from a man aged 18-30 years in good health. Sequenced input: naive CD4+ T cells sorted from blood. The subset here: CD45RA+ positively selected.

The DNA of the CDR3 is TGTGCCAGCAGCTTAGTTCTTGGCGGAAACATTCAGTACTTC. Amino acid sequence: CASSLVLGGNIQYF. The chain employs TRBV7-9 and TRBJ2-4, with D unclear. Germline CDR1 SEHNR, CDR2 FQNEAQ (reference sequence). The CDR3 contains 14 residues. V shed 1 base and J shed 6 bases, with 10 bases lying between them. The complete variable domain, with remaining parts taken from reference TRBV7-9 and TRBJ2-4, reads DTGVSQNPRHKITKRGQNVTFRCDPISEHNRLYWYRQTLGQGPEFLTYFQNEAQLEKSRLLSDRFSAERPKGSFSTLEIQRTEQGDSAMYLCASSLVLGGNIQYFGAGTRLSVL.